A single sample is the source of the 20 T cell receptor beta chains below, sequenced in a study of identical twins. In TCRdb, the 5' RACE reads were re-called with MiXCR into one record per CDR3 protein. The table shows just under 550,000 distinct CDR3 sequences, with roughly 15% occurring only once. The same sample was also used in a study of yellow fever vaccine responses in identical twins.

What was sequenced was CD4+ T cells sorted from blood. The origin of the receptors is a young woman in good health.

The DNA for the CDR3 is TGTGCCATCAGGGACAGGGGGTCTGGAGAGACCCAGTACTTC. This sequence encodes CAIRDRGSGETQYF. The V and J genes are TRBV10-3 and TRBJ2-5, with TRBD1 matching over 10 bases. This CDR3 contains 14 residues. Looked up from germline, CDR1 is ENHRY and CDR2 is SYGVKD. The trim removed 6 bases at V and 4 bases at J, leaving 5 bases unmatched.

The rearrangement links TRBV7-9 to TRBJ1-1; no clear D. The germline V gene encodes CDR1 SEHNR and CDR2 FQNEAQ (reference sequence). The CDR3 length is 14 residues. The germline V and J ends were trimmed by 6 bases and 1 base, with 12 bases remaining between them. Here the CDR3 DNA reads TGTGCCAGCAGGCTGGTTCAGAAGAACACTGAAGCTTTCTTT. As protein: CASRLVQKNTEAFF.

This clonotype was found a few times. This sequence joins TRBV12-3 or TRBV12-4 and TRBJ1-2; 12 nucleotides line up with TRBD1. The CDR3 loop spans 15 amino acids. J was trimmed by 4 bases and V by 5 bases; bases with no gene match: 5. The CDR3 here is CASSPLGQGAYGYTF. The CDR3 region has the DNA TGTGCCAGCAGTCCTCTGGGACAGGGGGCCTATGGCTACACCTTC.

A few counts support this clonotype. This chain joins TRBV10-3 and TRBJ2-7, with 11 bases matching TRBD2. The CDR3 totals 18 residues. Germline V gives CDR1 ENHRY, CDR2 SYGVKD. The ends lost 6 bases at V and 1 base at J; junction bases unmatched: 14. The chain's CDR3 is CAIRGRGTSGSTSYEQYF. The DNA for the CDR3 is TGTGCCATCAGGGGACGGGGGACTAGCGGCTCAACATCCTACGAGCAGTACTTC.

The sample holds a few counts of this clonotype. The CDR3 loop is CATSPWGAADTQYF. The CDR3, as DNA: TGTGCCACCAGCCCCTGGGGGGCGGCAGATACGCAGTATTTT. V usage is TRBV15 and J usage is TRBJ2-3; tentatively, D is TRBD1 or TRBD2 (6 bases each). The CDR3 length is 14 residues. Germline values: CDR1 LNHNV, CDR2 YYDKDF (reference sequence). V lost 5 bases to trimming and J lost 4 bases, with 13 bases between them.

The rearrangement uses TRBV6-5 and TRBJ1-5, with TRBD1 matching over 9 bases. Germline V CDR1 and CDR2: MNHEY, SVGAGI. This CDR3 comprises 16 residues. V lost 4 bases to trimming and J lost 0 bases; unmatched junction nucleotides: 4. The DNA of the CDR3 is TGTGCCAGCAGTTCAGGGGACAGGGATAGCAATCAGCCCCAGCATTTT. Translation gives CASSSGDRDSNQPQHF.

The rearrangement uses TRBV2 and TRBJ2-5; D is unresolved. Looked up from germline, CDR1 is SNHLY and CDR2 is FYNNEI. This CDR3 has 15 amino acids. With 4 bases removed from V and 1 base from J, the gap between germline ends came to 13 bases. The DNA for the CDR3 is TGTGCCAGCAGTGTGGGCTTTGGAGTCCAAGAGACCCAGTACTTC. Its protein product is CASSVGFGVQETQYF.

The gene calls are TRBV10-3 and TRBJ2-7, with 10 nucleotides matching TRBD2. V lost 0 bases to trimming and J lost 7 bases; unmatched junction nucleotides: 6. CDR3 length: 15 amino acids. Germline V gives CDR1 ENHRY, CDR2 SYGVKD. The CDR3 loop reads CAISESLAGAREQYV. In DNA form, the CDR3 reads TGTGCCATCAGTGAGTCGCTAGCGGGGGCACGAGAGCAGTACGTC.

The chain has TRBV12-3 or TRBV12-4 and TRBJ1-3, with D unclear. The ends were cut back, 4 bases at V and 0 bases at J, with 7 bases in the middle. The CDR3 is made up of 14 amino acids. CDR3 DNA: TGTGCCAGCAGTTCGTCAGGCTCTGGAAACACCATATATTTT. As protein: CASSSSGSGNTIYF.

The DNA for the CDR3 is TGTGCCAGCAGCTTAGAGGGACTAGCGGTCCGATACAATGAGCAGTTCTTC. This gives the protein CASSLEGLAVRYNEQFF. The chain links TRBV7-9 to TRBJ2-1, with 11 nucleotides matching TRBD2. The V gene end was trimmed by 1 base and the J gene end by 4 bases; junction bases not matched to a gene: 6. From germline, CDR1 is SEHNR and CDR2 FQNEAQ (reference sequence). The CDR3 is 17 residues long. The variable domain in full, completed from reference TRBV7-9 and TRBJ2-1, reads DTGVSQNPRHKITKRGQNVTFRCDPISEHNRLYWYRQTLGQGPEFLTYFQNEAQLEKSRLLSDRFSAERPKGSFSTLEIQRTEQGDSAMYLCASSLEGLAVRYNEQFFGPGTRLTVL.

This clonotype was recorded many times. The chain carries TRBV7-6 and TRBJ2-2; D is ambiguous. The length of the CDR3 is 12 residues. V dropped 5 bases and J dropped 2 bases, with 3 bases sitting between them. Germline V gene lookup returns CDR1 SGHVS and CDR2 FNYEAQ. The CDR3 protein is CASSKNTGELFF. In nucleotides, the CDR3 is TGTGCCAGCAGCAAAAACACCGGGGAGCTGTTTTTT.

The chain employs TRBV15 and TRBJ1-4; D is unresolved. The CDR3 totals 15 residues. Germline CDR1 and CDR2: LNHNV and YYDKDF (reference sequence). V lost 0 bases and J lost 4, with 9 bases in between. CDR3 residues: CATSRDGRINEKLFF. The CDR3 DNA sequence: TGTGCCACCAGCAGAGATGGCAGGATTAATGAAAAACTGTTTTTT.

The V call is TRBV20-1, the J call TRBJ2-5; 7 nucleotides align to TRBD1. The V and J ends lost 2 bases and 1 base, in that order; junction bases with no gene match: 10. The length of the CDR3 is 16 residues. The germline gives CDR1 DFQATT, CDR2 SNEGSKA (reference sequence). CDR3 in amino acids: CSARSSRGLAQETQYF. CDR3 DNA sequence: TGCAGTGCTAGATCTTCGAGGGGGCTAGCCCAAGAGACCCAGTACTTC.

The chain is built from TRBV11-1 and TRBJ2-7, with D unclear. This CDR3 region has 14 residues. Trimming removed 2 bases at V and 2 bases at J, with 10 bases between. CDR1 is SGHAT and CDR2 is FQDESV in the germline V gene (reference sequence). CDR3 DNA: TGTGCCAGCAGCTTATCCCCGGGTACCTACGAGCAGTACGTC. Amino acid sequence: CASSLSPGTYEQYV.

This chain joins TRBV12-3 or TRBV12-4 and TRBJ2-6, with 7 nucleotides matching TRBD1. The V gene end was trimmed by 5 bases and the J gene end by 4 bases; junction bases not matched to a gene: 14. CDR3 length: 18 residues. The CDR3 DNA sequence: TGTGCCAGCAGTAAAGAAGCTCCGACAGGGACGGGGGCCAACGTCCTGACTTTC. This codes for CASSKEAPTGTGANVLTF.

This clonotype has a handful of counts. The V gene is TRBV10-3, the J gene TRBJ2-3, with D perhaps assigned TRBD1 or TRBD2 (6 bases each). Germline V CDR1 and CDR2: ENHRY, SYGVKD. The CDR3 is 17 residues long. The ends were cut back, 0 bases at V and 0 bases at J, with 13 bases in the middle. The CDR3 reads CAISESPGAGSTDTQYF. The CDR3 nucleotides read TGTGCCATCAGTGAGTCCCCGGGGGCGGGTAGCACAGATACGCAGTATTTT.

V usage is TRBV6-1 and J usage is TRBJ2-1, with 7 bases lining up with TRBD2. Losses at the gene ends were 7 bases for V and 7 bases for J; bases not matched to a gene: 13. CDR3 size: 15 residues. Per the germline V gene, CDR1 is MNHNS and CDR2 is SASEGT. For the CDR3, the DNA is TGTGCCAGCAAGGGGCCAGGTGCGGGGGATAATGAGCAGTTCTTC. Translated: CASKGPGAGDNEQFF.

This rearrangement joins TRBV29-1 to TRBJ2-3; D unresolved. V lost 0 bases to trimming and J lost 4 bases, with 17 bases between them. Germline assignment: CDR1 SQVTM and CDR2 ANQGSEA. This CDR3 spans 16 amino acids. The CDR3 DNA sequence: TGCAGCGTTGAAGAAATGAAGTTCGTTGACCCAGATACGCAGTATTTT. Its protein product is CSVEEMKFVDPDTQYF.

This clonotype has just a few counts. The rearrangement joins TRBV20-1 to TRBJ2-1; possibly TRBD2 for D (5 bases). Germline-derived CDR1 and CDR2 are DFQATT and SNEGSKA (reference sequence). The CDR3 loop spans 11 amino acids. V was trimmed by 7 bases and J by 8 bases, leaving 12 bases between them. CDR3 sequence (DNA): TGCAGTGGGGAGAGAGGGTATGAGCAGTTCTTC. This translates into CSGERGYEQFF.

The chain has TRBV24-1 and TRBJ2-3, with no clear D. The germline gives CDR1 KGHDR, CDR2 SFDVKD. The CDR3 has 15 residues. V lost 4 bases, J lost 2 bases, and 12 bases lay in between. CDR3 protein: CATSDPSQFTDTQYF. The CDR3 DNA sequence: TGTGCCACCAGTGACCCGAGTCAGTTCACAGATACGCAGTATTTT.